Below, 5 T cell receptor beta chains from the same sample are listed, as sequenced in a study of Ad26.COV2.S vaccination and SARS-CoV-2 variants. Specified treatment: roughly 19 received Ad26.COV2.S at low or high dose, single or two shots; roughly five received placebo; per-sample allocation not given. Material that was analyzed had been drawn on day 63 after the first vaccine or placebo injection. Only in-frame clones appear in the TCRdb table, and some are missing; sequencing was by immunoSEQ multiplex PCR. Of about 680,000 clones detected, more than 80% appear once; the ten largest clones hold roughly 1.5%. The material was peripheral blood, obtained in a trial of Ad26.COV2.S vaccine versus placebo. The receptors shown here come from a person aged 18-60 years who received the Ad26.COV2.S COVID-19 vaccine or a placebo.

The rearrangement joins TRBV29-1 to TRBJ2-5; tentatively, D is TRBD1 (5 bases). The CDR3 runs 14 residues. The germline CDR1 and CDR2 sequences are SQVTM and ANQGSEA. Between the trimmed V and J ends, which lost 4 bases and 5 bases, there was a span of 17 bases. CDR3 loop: CSVGLQGFSETQYF. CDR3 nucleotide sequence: TGCAGCGTTGGACTTCAGGGTTTTTCGGAGACCCAGTACTTC.

In DNA form, the CDR3 reads TGTGCCAGCAGCTTTTCCCTGGGCAGGGTGAACACCGGGGAGCTGTTTTTT. The encoded protein is CASSFSLGRVNTGELFF. The genes are TRBV7-9 and TRBJ2-2, with D possibly TRBD1 on 5 matching bases. The V gene lost 3 bases and the J gene lost 1 base, with 15 bases spanning the gap. From germline, CDR1 is SEHNR and CDR2 FQNEAQ (reference sequence). The CDR3 length is 17 residues.

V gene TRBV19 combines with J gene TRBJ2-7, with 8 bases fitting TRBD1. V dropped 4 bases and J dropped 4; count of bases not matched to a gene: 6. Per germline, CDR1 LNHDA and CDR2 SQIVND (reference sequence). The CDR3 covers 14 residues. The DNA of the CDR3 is TGTGCCAGTAGTAGTGGGACAGGTCGATACGAGCAGTACTTC. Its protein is CASSSGTGRYEQYF.

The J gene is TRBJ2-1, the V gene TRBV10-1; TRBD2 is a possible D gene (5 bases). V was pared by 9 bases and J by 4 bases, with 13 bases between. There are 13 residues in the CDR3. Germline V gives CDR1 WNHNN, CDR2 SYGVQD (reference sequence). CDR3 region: CASQAALYNEQFF. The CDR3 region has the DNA TGCGCCAGTCAAGCGGCCCTTTACAATGAGCAGTTCTTC.

For the CDR3, the DNA is TGTGCCAGCAAAACAGGGGCTTCACCCCTCCACTTT. As protein: CASKTGASPLHF. The chain combines TRBV2 with TRBJ1-6; 7 bases match TRBD1. The CDR3 loop spans 12 amino acids. V trimming: 7 bases; J trimming: 9 bases; junction bases outside the gene matches: 3. The germline CDR1 and CDR2 sequences are SNHLY and FYNNEI.